This T cell receptor (beta chain) was obtained from a study of T cells in Graves' hyperthyroidism and ophthalmopathy. Study-wide results and limits: Ophthalmopathy and stable hyperthyroidism were told apart by a 13 V-J model.

There are many counts of this clonotype. Its antigen is unknown. RNA transcripts were the template for amplifying TCR beta CDR3 regions. First-round RT-PCR with HTBI primers amplified the TCR CDR3 region. TCRdb reprocessed the multiplex PCR reads with MiXCR, giving one entry per CDR3 protein. The table lists roughly 640,000 distinct CDR3 sequences, about a sixth of them singletons. The diagnoses drew upon clinical symptoms, serum thyroxine and TRAb, thyroid ultrasound and orbital computed tomography. CDR3 size: 12 residues. V lost 2 bases, J lost 6 bases, and 2 bases lay in between. Germline CDR1 reads LNHNV; CDR2 reads YYDKDF (reference sequence).

This receptor was taken from a woman in her forties with Graves' ophthalmopathy. V usage is TRBV15 and J usage is TRBJ1-6; D not certain. The sample taken for sequencing was blood. The CDR3 region has the DNA TGTGCCACCAGCAGACCTAATTCACCCCTCCACTTT. Translated: CATSRPNSPLHF.